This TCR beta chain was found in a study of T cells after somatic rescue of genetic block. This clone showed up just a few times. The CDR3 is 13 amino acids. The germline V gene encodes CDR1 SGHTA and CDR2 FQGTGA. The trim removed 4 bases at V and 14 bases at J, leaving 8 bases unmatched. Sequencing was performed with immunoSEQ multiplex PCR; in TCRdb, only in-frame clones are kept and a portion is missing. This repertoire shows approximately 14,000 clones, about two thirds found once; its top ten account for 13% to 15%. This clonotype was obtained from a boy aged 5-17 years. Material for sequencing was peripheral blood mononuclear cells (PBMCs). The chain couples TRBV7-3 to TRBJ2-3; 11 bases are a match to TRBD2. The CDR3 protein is CASSSLAGGPPYF. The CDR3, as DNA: TGTGCCAGCAGCTCCTTAGCGGGAGGGCCCCCGTATTTT.